These T cell receptor beta chains were read from a single sample in a study of blood T cell repertoires in COVID-19. Measured with immunoSEQ multiplex PCR; TCRdb has only the in-frame clones, and not every one. The sample holds roughly 200,000 clones, approximately 86% seen once. Sequenced sample: PBMCs or T cells enriched from blood (not recorded which). The receptor set was obtained from a woman in her 40s in a cohort exposed to, infected with or recovered from COVID-19 (not recorded which). Both conserved end residues are part of each CDR3. The D gene is left open where the match is weak.

J gene: TRBJ2-1; D gene: TRBD1; V gene: TRBV6-5; CDR3 protein: CASRSGTGGYNEQFF
J gene: TRBJ2-7; D gene: .; V gene: TRBV4-2; CDR3 protein: CASSPKDNYEQYF
J gene: TRBJ2-7; D gene: .; V gene: TRBV27; CDR3 protein: CASSLSVGESYEQYF
J gene: TRBJ2-2; D gene: TRBD1; V gene: TRBV19; CDR3 protein: CASSQPPGQGWTGELFF
J gene: TRBJ1-1; D gene: .; V gene: TRBV28; CDR3 protein: CASSTQRGMNTEAFF
J gene: TRBJ1-4; D gene: .; V gene: TRBV28; CDR3 protein: CATSNRDRLFF
J gene: TRBJ1-1; D gene: .; V gene: TRBV13; CDR3 protein: CASSLIGPEAFF
J gene: TRBJ1-2; D gene: .; V gene: TRBV25-1; CDR3 protein: CASSAGYYGYTF
J gene: TRBJ2-7; D gene: .; V gene: TRBV7-7; CDR3 protein: CASSLAAGSSYEQYF
J gene: TRBJ2-1; D gene: TRBD2; V gene: TRBV4-2; CDR3 protein: CASSQAGLAGGLNEQFF
J gene: TRBJ1-3; D gene: TRBD1; V gene: TRBV27; CDR3 protein: CASSRTGPGNTIYF
J gene: TRBJ1-3; D gene: .; V gene: TRBV5-1; CDR3 protein: CASSLGTATGNTIYF
J gene: TRBJ2-7; D gene: TRBD2; V gene: TRBV9; CDR3 protein: CASSETSGGAKYEQYF
J gene: TRBJ2-5; D gene: TRBD2; V gene: TRBV6-4; CDR3 protein: CASSPSGGARETQYF
J gene: TRBJ2-7; D gene: TRBD1; V gene: TRBV11-3; CDR3 protein: CASSYRDSSFYEQYF
J gene: TRBJ2-1; D gene: TRBD1; V gene: TRBV7-6; CDR3 protein: CASSLGRTGNFNEQFF
J gene: TRBJ2-2; D gene: .; V gene: TRBV7-9; CDR3 protein: CASSPRPLGGTGELFF
J gene: TRBJ1-3; D gene: TRBD1; V gene: TRBV30; CDR3 protein: CASDRDSGNTIYF
J gene: TRBJ1-5; D gene: .; V gene: TRBV5-1; CDR3 protein: CASSLQLSNQPQHF
J gene: TRBJ1-1; D gene: .; V gene: TRBV9; CDR3 protein: CASSDSGVAFF
J gene: TRBJ1-5; D gene: .; V gene: TRBV28; CDR3 protein: CASSPPGGIQPQHF
J gene: TRBJ1-2; D gene: TRBD1; V gene: TRBV7-2; CDR3 protein: CASSVTGGVDGYTF
J gene: TRBJ2-3; D gene: .; V gene: TRBV6-4; CDR3 protein: CASSEGTSSTDTQYF
J gene: TRBJ2-1; D gene: .; V gene: TRBV7-8; CDR3 protein: CASSGEVPGRSYNEQFF
J gene: TRBJ2-7; D gene: .; V gene: TRBV13; CDR3 protein: CASSLGAPYEQYF
J gene: TRBJ1-1; D gene: .; V gene: TRBV25-1; CDR3 protein: CASSGMAGTNTEAFF
J gene: TRBJ1-2; D gene: TRBD1; V gene: TRBV11-3; CDR3 protein: CASSPTGRGGYTF
J gene: TRBJ1-1; D gene: TRBD1; V gene: TRBV9; CDR3 protein: CASSVAGQGNTEAFF
J gene: TRBJ2-3; D gene: .; V gene: TRBV28; CDR3 protein: CASGTTGLDTQYF
J gene: TRBJ1-5; D gene: TRBD1; V gene: TRBV5-1; CDR3 protein: CASSLGQGYGQPQHF
J gene: TRBJ1-4; D gene: TRBD1; V gene: TRBV5-6; CDR3 protein: CASSLARTGREKLFF
J gene: TRBJ2-3; D gene: TRBD2; V gene: TRBV7-9; CDR3 protein: CASSRGLAAFLTTDTQYF
J gene: TRBJ1-6; D gene: TRBD1; V gene: TRBV14; CDR3 protein: CASSHRTGEWNSPLHF
J gene: TRBJ2-3; D gene: TRBD2; V gene: TRBV5-4; CDR3 protein: CASLIAGGADTQYF
J gene: TRBJ1-1; D gene: .; V gene: TRBV5-4; CDR3 protein: CASSFSVNTEAFF
J gene: TRBJ2-3; D gene: .; V gene: TRBV6-4; CDR3 protein: CAINRDTYRPDTQYF
J gene: TRBJ1-1; D gene: .; V gene: TRBV11-2; CDR3 protein: CASSAPAGMQNTEAFF
J gene: TRBJ1-1; D gene: .; V gene: TRBV13; CDR3 protein: CASSLEGGSRTEAFF
J gene: TRBJ2-5; D gene: TRBD1; V gene: TRBV18; CDR3 protein: CASSPEVTGGETQYF
J gene: TRBJ2-1; D gene: TRBD2; V gene: TRBV5-4; CDR3 protein: CASSLEAGEDEQFF
J gene: TRBJ2-4; D gene: TRBD2; V gene: TRBV10-1; CDR3 protein: CASSDRGGRNIQYF
J gene: TRBJ1-3; D gene: TRBD1; V gene: TRBV7-9; CDR3 protein: CASSTRDRGSGNTIYF
J gene: TRBJ2-3; D gene: .; V gene: TRBV3-1/TRBV3-2; CDR3 protein: CASSHGLAWKTTTQYF
J gene: TRBJ1-1; D gene: .; V gene: TRBV3-1/TRBV3-2; CDR3 protein: CASSQGSRDTLNTEAFF
J gene: TRBJ2-1; D gene: TRBD2; V gene: TRBV6-5; CDR3 protein: CASSTSGRKNEQFF
J gene: TRBJ1-6; D gene: .; V gene: TRBV5-1; CDR3 protein: CASSRGYAYSYNSPLHF
J gene: TRBJ1-4; D gene: .; V gene: TRBV27; CDR3 protein: CASSSSRTTNEKLFF
J gene: TRBJ2-7; D gene: .; V gene: TRBV27; CDR3 protein: CATRGGFYEQYF
J gene: TRBJ1-1; D gene: .; V gene: TRBV7-8; CDR3 protein: CASSRRRGLVFF